What follows describes a single T cell receptor (beta chain). This receptor's antigen is unknown. One base away there is no much larger clone; base qualities are not given. TCR beta libraries were generated from genomic DNA with the immunoSEQ kit, following the manufacturer's recommendations. To prepare libraries, a first multiplex PCR with proprietary primers was run, followed by a second PCR that added unique barcodes, and a bead cleanup was done after each round. Each sample batch included a kit-provided positive control reaction and a negative control reaction. The final libraries were assessed on an Agilent 4200 TapeStation D1000 ScreenTape, pooled by volume, and quantified by qPCR. Sequencing ran on an Illumina NextSeq500 with a MidOutput 150-cycle cartridge, using 156 Read1 and 15 Index1 cycles with kit custom primers. The pooled library was loaded at 0.9 to 1 pM with a roughly 20% PhiX control spike-in. Turning to the authors' computational methods: The vendor-processed data were analyzed in R, and a clonotype was defined as all T cells that share the same CDR3 nucleotide sequence. In the clone abundance analyses, frequencies in each sample were normalized to that sample's 10,000 most abundant clones. Public T cell clones, which averaged fewer than five per sample, were removed prior to analysis. An abundance difference of at least 32-fold between compartments was the criterion for calling clonotypes tumor-enriched or baseline blood-enriched. A beta-binomial differential abundance model was applied to find clonotypes that expanded or contracted between blood time points. The Baroni-Urbani and Buser coefficient was used to measure tumor-blood repertoire similarity, and groups were compared with two-tailed Wilcoxon tests in R. This is the immuneACCESS table as TCRdb keeps it, with only in-frame sequences that have V and J called. A part of the clones is gone; compared with another copy, unresolved V genes explain less than half, and the rest is unexplained. V and J calls and clone size follow that table, whereas D and trimming were derived from the DNA. This sample gives 65,000 to 80,000 clones in total; 80% to 90% of them show up just once. 20% to 25% of the sample lies in the top ten.

The sample belongs to a study of radiation and T cells in renal cell carcinoma (dated by TCRdb to 2018 to 2020). For the wider study: The samples were drawn from a clinical trial, where primary renal cell carcinomas were treated with 15 Gy of stereotactic body radiation therapy and then removed by nephrectomy 4 weeks afterward. In the approximately 53 samples combined, some 4 million unique CDR3 nucleotide sequences were found, encoding approximately 2,900,000 unique CDR3 amino acid sequences. TCR beta sequencing covered 50 or so samples in total, comprising around 26 tumors and about 27 peripheral blood samples. What the study reported, not specific to this receptor: Because no pretreatment tumor biopsies were available, whether clonotypes were present in the tumor at baseline could not be determined. Tracking of blood repertoire dynamics stopped at approximately four weeks after treatment, with no follow-up past that point. In blood, the top tumor clonotypes increased from baseline to 2 weeks after radiation and then shrank by 4 weeks, which suggests a temporary expansion of tumor-resident clones. Because the trial had a single-armed design, the trial could not examine how radiation dose or scheduling affected the TCR repertoire.

Explained via the paper, the time point label denotes: blood 2 weeks post-SBRT. Interpreted using the paper, the treatment or condition label stands for: 15 Gy SBRT to primary tumor, nephrectomy 4 weeks later. Serial peripheral blood from radiation-treated patients was sampled at baseline, 2 weeks and 4 weeks after SBRT to track tumor-enriched clonotypes. All patients had renal cell carcinoma with clear cell pathology. The QIAamp DNA Blood Mini Kit (Qiagen) was used to prepare genomic DNA for TCR sequencing. The analyses included only samples that passed all quality control checks. The CDR3 spans 18 residues, from the cysteine through the phenylalanine. The sequence is cut down to CDR3 DNA, 54 bases in frame from base 1. Ends trimmed: V by 1 base, J by 3 bases; bases unmatched to a gene: 15. The germline V gene provides CDR1 SGHVS and CDR2 FQNEAQ.

This TCR was sampled from a woman aged 50 to 60 with renal cell carcinoma. The material sequenced was blood, taken from a patient whose treatment included radiotherapy and nephrectomy. Recombination joined TRBV7-8 with TRBJ2-7; 7 bases in the junction line up with TRBD2. The nucleotides read TGTGCCAGCAGCTTAGGTGGGAGGGGTATGACGCTGAACTACGAGCAGTACTTC. Its translation reads: CASSLGGRGMTLNYEQYF.